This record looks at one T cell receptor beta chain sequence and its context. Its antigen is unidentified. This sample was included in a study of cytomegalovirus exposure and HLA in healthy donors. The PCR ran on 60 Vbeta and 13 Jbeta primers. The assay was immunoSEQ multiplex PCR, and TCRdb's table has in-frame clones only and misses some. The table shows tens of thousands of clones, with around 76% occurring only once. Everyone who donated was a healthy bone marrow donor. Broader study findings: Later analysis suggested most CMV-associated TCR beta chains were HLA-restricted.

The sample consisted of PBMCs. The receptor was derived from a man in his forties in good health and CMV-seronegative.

This chain's CDR3 is CASSVGDRVPYGYTF. The CDR3 DNA is TGTGCCAGCAGCGTAGGGGACAGGGTTCCCTATGGCTACACCTTC. The chain joins TRBV9 to TRBJ1-2, with TRBD1 matching over 9 bases. The CDR3 consists of 15 residues. Germline V gene data show CDR1 as SGDLS and CDR2 as YYNGEE. V was pared by 0 bases and J by 4 bases, with 4 bases of the junction left unmatched.